These 30 T cell receptor beta chains were all obtained from the same sample, sequenced in a study of blood T cell repertoires in COVID-19. This table comes from immunoSEQ multiplex PCR, and its TCRdb copy is limited to in-frame clones, with some not included. The table lists about 120,000 clones, less than 95% of them singletons. Sequencing was done on a sample of peripheral blood. The receptors come from a human donor with active COVID-19. The donor label of this sample is uncertain.

The chain recombines TRBV18 with TRBJ2-5; possible D gene TRBD1, 5 bases. Per germline, CDR1 KGHSH and CDR2 LQKENI. CDR3 length: 13 amino acids. Trimming pared 6 bases from V and 5 bases from J, leaving 13 bases between. CDR3 sequence reads: CASSTQGWETQYF. DNA for the CDR3: TGTGCCAGCTCTACCCAGGGTTGGGAGACCCAGTACTTC.

The chain has TRBV7-2 and TRBJ1-3; D remains ambiguous. Trimming cost V 0 bases and J 8 bases, with 14 bases left between them. There are 15 residues in the CDR3. The V gene's germline CDR1 is SGHTA and CDR2 FQGNSA. The CDR3 reads CASSLAAGVRDTIYF. The CDR3 DNA follows: TGTGCCAGCAGCTTAGCCGCCGGGGTTCGTGACACCATATATTTT.

This clone came up a few times. The chain has TRBV18 and TRBJ2-2; no reliable D call. Germline CDR1 is KGHSH and CDR2 is LQKENI. Trimming cost V 3 bases and J 3 bases, with 5 bases left between them. The CDR3 is made up of 13 amino acids. The CDR3 DNA is TGTGCCAGCTCACCGTTCGACACCGGGGAGCTGTTTTTT. Protein product: CASSPFDTGELFF.

V is TRBV3-1 (or the pseudogene TRBV3-2) and J is TRBJ2-2; 13 bases align to TRBD2. Germline CDR1 LGHDT, CDR2 YNNKEL (reference sequence). J lost 3 bases, V lost 4 bases, and 5 bases had no gene match. The CDR3 extends over 17 amino acids. CDR3 sequence: CASSRTSGGRDTGELFF. In DNA form, the CDR3 reads TGTGCCAGCAGCCGGACTAGCGGGGGCCGGGACACCGGGGAGCTGTTTTTT.

The CDR3 region has the DNA TGTGCCAGCACCCCACCCTCGACAGGCCCTCAAGAGACCCAGTACTTC. The encoded protein is CASTPPSTGPQETQYF. The chain employs TRBV3-1 (or the pseudogene TRBV3-2) and TRBJ2-5, with D maybe TRBD1 (6 bases). The V gene's germline CDR1 is LGHDT and CDR2 YNNKEL (reference sequence). V lost 7 bases and J lost 2, with 20 bases in between. This CDR3 is 16 amino acids long.

The rearrangement uses TRBV7-3 and TRBJ1-1; 7 positions agree with TRBD1. The junction had 6 bases not matched to a gene; V was cut back by 5 bases and J by 6 bases. The CDR3 has 13 residues. Germline V gives CDR1 SGHTA, CDR2 FQGTGA. CDR3 sequence: CASSRQGLAEAFF. The CDR3 DNA is TGTGCCAGCAGCCGACAGGGTTTGGCTGAAGCTTTCTTT. Looking up the rest from reference TRBV7-3 and TRBJ1-1 gives the full variable domain: GAGVSQTPSNKVTEKGKYVELRCDPISGHTALYWYRQSLGQGPEFLIYFQGTGAADDSGLPNDRFFAVRPEGSVSTLKIQRTERGDSAVYLCASSRQGLAEAFFGQGTRLTVV.

The chain couples TRBV3-1 (or the pseudogene TRBV3-2) to TRBJ2-3; TRBD1 matches at 9 bases. Germline V gene data show CDR1 as LGHDT and CDR2 as YNNKEL (reference sequence). The CDR3 runs to 19 residues. Trimming took 4 bases from V and 1 from J; bases not matched to a gene: 15. The CDR3 DNA reads as TGTGCCAGCAGCCCGCTCAAGGGACAGGGCCCTACAGGCACAGATACGCAGTATTTT. Translated: CASSPLKGQGPTGTDTQYF.

This clone appeared a few times. The chain couples TRBV25-1 to TRBJ2-7, with D hard to call. The CDR3 has 15 residues. V was cut by 1 base and J by 3 bases, with 13 bases left in between. The V gene's germline CDR1 is MGHDK and CDR2 SYGVNS. CDR3 nucleotide sequence: TGTGCCAGCAGTGAATCTCCCACAGTACTCTACGAGCAGTACTTC. It encodes CASSESPTVLYEQYF.

V is TRBV5-5 and J is TRBJ2-3; 9 nucleotides line up with TRBD2. V was clipped by 0 bases and J by 3 bases; unmatched bases: 5. Germline loops: CDR1 SGHKS, CDR2 YYEKEE (reference sequence). The CDR3 covers 16 residues. The chain's CDR3 is CASSLGFLAGTDTQYF. The CDR3 DNA reads as TGTGCCAGCAGCTTGGGCTTCCTAGCGGGGACAGATACGCAGTATTTT.

The chain uses TRBV6-6 and TRBJ1-5; D is ambiguous. The CDR3 extends over 15 amino acids. CDR1 and CDR2 from the germline V gene are MNHNY and SVGAGI (reference sequence). V was pared by 2 bases and J by 0 bases, with 8 bases between. The CDR3 reads CASSYAGNSNQPQHF. The CDR3 DNA reads as TGTGCCAGCAGTTACGCAGGAAATAGCAATCAGCCCCAGCATTTT.

The chain joins TRBV6-6 to TRBJ1-2, with unresolved D. The CDR3 is made up of 11 amino acids. CDR1 and CDR2 (germline): MNHNY, SVGAGI (reference sequence). The V gene lost 8 bases and the J gene lost 1 base, with 5 bases spanning the gap. The CDR3 coding sequence is TGTGCCAGCTTACTTAACTATGGCTACACCTTC. Translating gives CASLLNYGYTF.

This chain uses TRBV7-9 with TRBJ1-5; no clear D gene. CDR3 size: 17 residues. Germline loops: CDR1 SEHNR, CDR2 FQNEAQ (reference sequence). The ends were cut back, 4 bases at V and 6 bases at J, with 22 bases in the middle. CDR3: CASSSEADQRGSQPQHF. In DNA form, the CDR3 reads TGTGCCAGCAGCTCGGAAGCGGACCAACGGGGAAGTCAGCCCCAGCATTTT.

About this clone itself: Other DNA sequences from this sample encode an identical CDR3 as well. V and J are TRBV2 and TRBJ1-5, with 7 bases fitting TRBD1. This CDR3 comprises 15 residues. The germline CDR1 and CDR2 sequences are SNHLY and FYNNEI. J lost 4 bases, V lost 1 base, and 4 bases had no gene match. The CDR3 DNA follows: TGTGCCAGCAGTGAAGACAGGGGTCGGAATCAGCCCCAGCATTTT. This gives the protein CASSEDRGRNQPQHF.

The chain recombines TRBV9 with TRBJ2-1; TRBD1 matches 9 bases. This CDR3 region has 14 residues. CDR1 is SGDLS and CDR2 is YYNGEE in the germline V gene. Germline trimming cut 4 bases from V and 5 bases from J; bases unmatched to any gene: 4. CDR3 amino acids: CASSWGQGNNEQFF. DNA for the CDR3: TGTGCCAGCAGCTGGGGACAGGGTAACAATGAGCAGTTCTTC. Variable domain in full (rest from reference TRBV9 and TRBJ2-1): DSGVTQTPKHLITATGQRVTLRCSPRSGDLSVYWYQQSLDQGLQFLIQYYNGEERAKGNILERFSAQQFPDLHSELNLSSLELGDSALYFCASSWGQGNNEQFFGPGTRLTVL.

The chain has TRBV5-1 and TRBJ1-2, with D hard to call. CDR1 SGHRS and CDR2 YFSETQ come from the germline V gene. The ends were cut back, 4 bases at V and 7 bases at J, with 14 bases in the middle. This CDR3 is built from 13 residues. Here the CDR3 reads CASSPAEGGGYTF. The CDR3 nucleotides are TGCGCCAGCAGCCCGGCGGAGGGAGGTGGCTACACCTTC.

V and J are TRBV6-2 or TRBV6-3 and TRBJ1-2; TRBD1 matches 7 bases. The CDR3 is 15 residues long. Trimming removed 0 bases from V and 5 bases from J; junction bases left unmatched: 6. Germline lookup yields CDR1 MNHEY and CDR2 SVGEGT. CDR3 bases: TGTGCCAGCAGTTACTCCGGGACAGATGTGTATGGCTACACCTTC. The encoded protein is CASSYSGTDVYGYTF.

This clone was seen just once. The chain links TRBV12-3 or TRBV12-4 to TRBJ1-5; D uncertain. The CDR3 runs 12 residues. V shed 7 bases and J shed 0 bases, with 4 bases lying between them. Here the CDR3 reads CASTLSNQPQHF. The CDR3 nucleotides read TGTGCCAGCACTCTTAGCAATCAGCCCCAGCATTTT.

The chain joins TRBV5-6 to TRBJ2-7; maybe TRBD2 (5 bases). Deletions cut 5 bases from V and 7 bases from J, with 19 bases between. Germline CDR1 reads SGHDT; CDR2 reads YYEEEE. The CDR3 contains 14 residues. CDR3 in amino acids: CASSYGIPFLEQYF. Here the CDR3 DNA reads TGTGCCAGCAGTTACGGGATCCCTTTTCTAGAGCAGTACTTC.

The CDR3 sequence is CASNPSRGSDTQYF. CDR3 sequence (DNA): TGTGCCAGCAACCCCAGCAGGGGCTCAGATACGCAGTATTTT. The chain is built from TRBV19 and TRBJ2-3; D is possibly TRBD1 (6 bases). The V gene lost 9 bases and the J gene lost 4 bases, with 17 bases spanning the gap. The CDR3 sequence is 14 residues long. Germline loops: CDR1 LNHDA, CDR2 SQIVND (reference sequence).

This clone was counted a few times. The chain links TRBV10-1 to TRBJ2-1; D uncertain. The CDR3 sequence is 12 residues long. V shed 3 bases and J shed 7 bases, with 7 bases lying between them. The germline gives CDR1 WNHNN, CDR2 SYGVQD (reference sequence). The CDR3 region is CASSESRNEQFF. CDR3 coding DNA: TGCGCCAGCAGTGAATCTCGGAATGAGCAGTTCTTC.

This sequence joins TRBV6-2 or TRBV6-3 and TRBJ2-3; D is unclear. Looked up from germline, CDR1 is MNHEY and CDR2 is SVGEGT. CDR3 length: 12 residues. Trimming stripped 1 base from V and 5 bases from J, with 4 bases between. The DNA for the CDR3 is TGTGCCAGCAGTTACTTGAGAGATACGCAGTATTTT. Its protein is CASSYLRDTQYF.

The chain recombines TRBV6-4 with TRBJ1-1, with D uncertain. The V and J ends lost 0 bases and 6 bases respectively, with 5 bases between them. The V gene's germline CDR1 is MRHNA and CDR2 SNTAGT. This CDR3 comprises 12 residues. The CDR3 loop reads CASSDSAAEAFF. The CDR3 DNA follows: TGTGCCAGCAGTGACTCGGCGGCTGAAGCTTTCTTT.

This chain joins TRBV7-8 and TRBJ1-5; no firm D call. Between the trimmed V and J ends, which lost 3 bases and 7 bases, there was a span of 22 bases. CDR1 and CDR2 from the germline V gene are SGHVS and FQNEAQ. CDR3 length equals 17 residues. The DNA for the CDR3 is TGTGCCAGCAGCTTCGGGATCCAGCGGGGTTTTTTACAGCCCCAGCATTTT. Translating it yields CASSFGIQRGFLQPQHF.

This clone was observed a single time. J is TRBJ2-1 and V is TRBV7-8; D is perhaps TRBD1 (6 bases). V dropped 4 bases and J dropped 2 bases, with 18 bases sitting between them. CDR3 length equals 17 residues. The germline V gene encodes CDR1 SGHVS and CDR2 FQNEAQ. The DNA of the CDR3 is TGTGCCAGCAGCTGGGGGCCATCACCCGGGCCCTACAATGAGCAGTTCTTC. Amino acids: CASSWGPSPGPYNEQFF.

The chain combines TRBV3-1 (or the pseudogene TRBV3-2) with TRBJ1-1; maybe TRBD1 (5 bases). CDR1 and CDR2 (germline): LGHDT, YNNKEL (reference sequence). The CDR3 is made up of 14 amino acids. Trimming shortened V by 6 bases and J by 11 bases, and 22 bases separated the two germline ends. The CDR3: CASRPGTGGRRAFF. Written as DNA, the CDR3 is TGTGCCAGCAGACCCGGGACGGGGGGGAGGCGGGCTTTCTTT.

V is TRBV5-1 and J is TRBJ1-3; TRBD1 might be the D (6 bases). The germline CDR1 and CDR2 sequences are SGHRS and YFSETQ. CDR3 size: 16 residues. V gave up 0 bases and J gave up 4 bases, with 14 bases separating them. CDR3 amino acids: CASSLAGTSLGNTIYF. CDR3 sequence (DNA): TGCGCCAGCAGCTTGGCCGGGACAAGCTTAGGAAACACCATATATTTT.

This clone was counted a single time. The V call is TRBV4-3, the J call TRBJ1-4; the D gene is possibly TRBD1 (6 bases). Germline CDR1 is LGHNA and CDR2 is YSLEER. V gave up 0 bases and J gave up 0 bases, with 14 bases separating them. CDR3 length equals 18 residues. The CDR3 sequence is CASSQDLIGGTTNEKLFF. CDR3 nucleotide sequence: TGCGCCAGCAGCCAAGATTTGATAGGGGGTACAACTAATGAAAAACTGTTTTTT.

The chain employs TRBV2 and TRBJ1-5; 9 positions agree with TRBD1. The CDR3 runs 15 residues. Germline V CDR1 and CDR2: SNHLY, FYNNEI. The trim removed 8 bases at V and 4 bases at J, leaving 9 bases unmatched. CDR3 in amino acids: CASQGTGGFNQPQHF. The CDR3 DNA is TGTGCCAGCCAAGGAACAGGGGGCTTTAATCAGCCCCAGCATTTT.

The gene calls are TRBV5-8 and TRBJ2-5; possibly TRBD2 for D (5 bases). Trimming left V 3 bases short and J 9 bases short, with 15 bases between. Looked up from germline, CDR1 is SGHTS and CDR2 is YDEGEE. The CDR3 consists of 13 residues. The CDR3 nucleotides read TGTGCCAGCAGCTGGGGAGTCACTGGGGCCCAGTACTTC. This gives the protein CASSWGVTGAQYF.

This clone was recorded only once. The rearrangement joins TRBV10-3 to TRBJ1-1; a possible D gene is TRBD1 (6 bases). CDR1 is ENHRY and CDR2 is SYGVKD in the germline V gene. The V and J ends lost 8 bases and 2 bases respectively, with 9 bases between them. CDR3 length: 12 residues. The CDR3 reads CAIGQPNTEAFF. Here the CDR3 DNA reads TGTGCCATCGGACAGCCTAACACTGAAGCTTTCTTT.